These 6 T cell receptor beta chains came from one sample sequenced in a study of shared clonotypes between healthy human individuals. Clones were sequenced by immunoSEQ multiplex PCR, and TCRdb holds only the in-frame ones, with some missing. There are more than 1.2 million clones in the sample; about 98.5% occur only once, and around 0.33% lies in the top ten. The sequenced sample consisted of naive CD4+ T cells sorted from blood. Subset defined: CD45RA+ positively selected. The receptors here all came from a man aged 30-40 years in good health.

This clone occurred once. DNA of the CDR3: TGCGCCAGCAGCCAGACTAGCGGGAGTGTCAGAGAGACCCAGTACTTC. Amino acid sequence: CASSQTSGSVRETQYF. V and J are TRBV5-1 and TRBJ2-5; 12 nucleotides align to TRBD2. Per the germline V gene, CDR1 is SGHRS and CDR2 is YFSETQ. V gave up 4 bases and J gave up 4 bases; unmatched junction bases: 8. The CDR3 extends over 16 amino acids.

The rearrangement joins TRBV2 to TRBJ2-3; D gene unclear. CDR1 is SNHLY and CDR2 is FYNNEI in the germline V gene. The CDR3 consists of 13 residues. CDR3 residues: CAARPATTDTQYF. The CDR3, as DNA: TGTGCAGCGAGGCCGGCTACCACAGATACGCAGTATTTT. The variable domain in full, with the rest retrieved from reference TRBV2 and TRBJ2-3, is EPEVTQTPSHQVTQMGQEVILRCVPISNHLYFYWYRQILGQKVEFLVSFYNNEISEKSEIFDDQFSVERPDGSNFTLKIRSTKLEDSAMYFCAARPATTDTQYFGPGTRLTVL.

CDR3 sequence (DNA): TGTGCCAGCAGTTTAAGCCACAGGGACTCTTGGGACACCGGGGAGCTGTTTTTT. Its translation is CASSLSHRDSWDTGELFF. This chain connects TRBV28 to TRBJ2-2, with D perhaps being TRBD1 or TRBD2 (6 bases each). Germline V gene lookup returns CDR1 MDHEN and CDR2 SYDVKM. The CDR3 has 18 residues. V was cut by 2 bases and J by 3 bases, with 19 bases left in between.

The sample holds one count of this clone. The chain links TRBV11-2 to TRBJ2-1, with TRBD2 identical over 7 bases. The CDR3 has 14 residues. Looked up from germline, CDR1 is SGHAT and CDR2 is FQNNGV. V lost 5 bases to trimming and J lost 3 bases; unmatched junction nucleotides: 4. The CDR3 region is CASSATSFYNEQFF. The CDR3 nucleotides read TGTGCCAGCAGCGCGACTAGCTTCTACAATGAGCAGTTCTTC.

The rearrangement uses TRBV10-3 and TRBJ2-7; D tentatively fits TRBD1 or TRBD2 (5 bases each). V was pared by 0 bases and J by 4 bases, with 16 bases between. The CDR3 consists of 16 residues. Germline V lookup: CDR1 ENHRY, CDR2 SYGVKD. The CDR3 nucleotides are TGTGCCATCAGTGAGTCGGCTTGGGGGAATTGGTACGAGCAGTACTTC. Amino acids: CAISESAWGNWYEQYF.

The gene calls are TRBV29-1 and TRBJ2-1; TRBD2 matches 7 bases. From germline, CDR1 is SQVTM and CDR2 ANQGSEA. V trimming: 3 bases; J trimming: 4 bases; junction bases outside the gene matches: 6. The CDR3 spans 14 residues. Here the CDR3 DNA reads TGCAGCGTTGACCGGCTAGCGGATTACAATGAGCAGTTCTTC. As protein: CSVDRLADYNEQFF.